This entry lists 14 T cell receptor beta chains sequenced from one sample in a study of a mutant IDH1 vaccine in newly diagnosed glioma. These TCRs' antigens remain unknown. Time point meaning: week 23, last vaccination. The study gave 300 ug of mutant IDH1 20-mer peptide per vaccine dose, with topical imiquimod. Some clones are missing from TCRdb's copy, which holds only in-frame ones; the method was immunoSEQ multiplex PCR. This table holds about 65,000 clones, approximately 81% found once. The starting material was PBMCs, obtained from a glioma patient whose treatment included an IDH1 peptide vaccine. These receptors all come from a man aged 25 to 40 with glioma.

The V call is TRBV9, the J call TRBJ2-7; a possible D gene is TRBD1 (5 bases). Germline values: CDR1 SGDLS, CDR2 YYNGEE. V was trimmed by 4 bases and J by 1 base, leaving 12 bases between them. The CDR3 covers 14 residues. DNA for the CDR3: TGTGCCAGCAGCCCGTCAGGGTTTTCCTACGAGCAGTACTTC. Encoded protein: CASSPSGFSYEQYF.

The chain combines TRBV4-1 with TRBJ2-7; 11 positions agree with TRBD1. This CDR3 has 15 amino acids. V shed 4 bases, J shed 4 bases, and the junction held 6 bases outside the gene matches. From germline, CDR1 is MGHRA and CDR2 YSYEKL. CDR3 residues: CASSPSGQGAYEQYF. The CDR3 DNA reads TGCGCCAGCAGCCCTAGCGGACAGGGGGCTTACGAGCAGTACTTC.

The chain combines TRBV28 with TRBJ2-1; D gene unclear. CDR3 length: 15 amino acids. Germline CDR1 and CDR2: MDHEN and SYDVKM. Trimming took 5 bases from V and 8 from J, leaving 19 bases between them. CDR3 in DNA: TGTGCCAGCAGTCTCAAGGGTGCGAGGTTCCATGAGCAGTTCTTC. Translation gives CASSLKGARFHEQFF.

The rearrangement links TRBV5-1 to TRBJ1-5; TRBD1 is a possible D gene (5 bases). The CDR3 spans 13 residues. Germline CDR1 and CDR2: SGHRS and YFSETQ. Trimming stripped 0 bases from V and 5 bases from J, with 6 bases between. The CDR3 DNA sequence: TGCGCCAGCAGCTTGGCGACAGATCAGCCCCAGCATTTT. Translated: CASSLATDQPQHF.

V is TRBV19 and J is TRBJ2-1, with D perhaps matching TRBD1 or TRBD2 (6 bases each). The CDR3 is 16 amino acids. Trimming removed 6 bases from V and 5 bases from J, with 20 bases in between. Looked up from germline, CDR1 is LNHDA and CDR2 is SQIVND (reference sequence). Here the CDR3 reads CASSNSRGALDNEQFF. CDR3 sequence (DNA): TGTGCCAGTAGCAACTCTAGGGGGGCTCTCGACAATGAGCAGTTCTTC.

The CDR3: CASSYRGTYNEQFF. Written as DNA, the CDR3 is TGTGCCAGCAGCTACAGGGGAACCTACAATGAGCAGTTCTTC. The V call is TRBV11-2, the J call TRBJ2-1, with 7 bases that match TRBD1. Unmatched junction bases numbered 2, after V lost 4 bases and J lost 2 bases. Germline values: CDR1 SGHAT, CDR2 FQNNGV. The CDR3 covers 14 residues.

The chain couples TRBV29-1 to TRBJ2-3; perhaps D is TRBD1 or TRBD2 (5 bases each). CDR1 SQVTM and CDR2 ANQGSEA come from the germline V gene. V was shortened by 6 bases and J by 2 bases, with 12 bases between the two germline ends. There are 13 residues in the CDR3. This chain's CDR3 is CSVPGPHTDTQYF. The DNA for the CDR3 is TGCAGCGTGCCGGGACCTCACACAGATACGCAGTATTTT.

J is TRBJ2-5 and V is TRBV4-1; D remains ambiguous. CDR1 and CDR2 (germline): MGHRA, YSYEKL. The V and J ends lost 3 bases and 1 base respectively, with 9 bases between them. CDR3 length equals 14 residues. The CDR3 here is CASSQYRTQETQYF. The CDR3 DNA reads as TGCGCCAGCAGCCAGTACAGAACCCAAGAGACCCAGTACTTC.

The genes are TRBV5-1 and TRBJ1-3; a weak D match, TRBD1 (5 bases). The CDR3 totals 15 residues. Deletions cut 4 bases from V and 6 bases from J, with 17 bases between. CDR1 is SGHRS and CDR2 is YFSETQ in the germline V gene. The CDR3 is CASSPDQGTVNTIYF. The DNA for the CDR3 is TGCGCCAGCAGCCCGGACCAGGGAACCGTAAACACCATATATTTT.

CDR3 coding DNA: TGTGCCAGCAGCATAGGACCAGGGGCCCAAGAGACCCAGTACTTC. Its protein product is CASSIGPGAQETQYF. This sequence joins TRBV9 and TRBJ2-5; D is perhaps TRBD1 (6 bases). This CDR3 spans 15 amino acids. Per germline, CDR1 SGDLS and CDR2 YYNGEE. With 4 bases removed from V and 1 base from J, the gap between germline ends came to 14 bases.

The chain has TRBV15 and TRBJ1-6, with D unresolved. CDR1 and CDR2 from the germline V gene are LNHNV and YYDKDF (reference sequence). This CDR3 comprises 15 residues. V lost 2 bases and J 7 bases, leaving 12 bases between the germline ends. The CDR3 here is CATSRTAMDNSPLHF. DNA of the CDR3: TGTGCCACCAGCAGAACCGCGATGGACAATTCACCCCTCCACTTT.

This clone is judged medium-sized. Other nucleotide sequences from this sample produce the same CDR3. The CDR3 loop reads CASSPSYNEQFF. The DNA of the CDR3 is TGTGCCAGCAGCCCATCTTACAATGAGCAGTTCTTC. The rearrangement joins TRBV14 to TRBJ2-1, with D hard to call. Germline lookup yields CDR1 SGHDN and CDR2 FVKESK. V dropped 4 bases and J dropped 4 bases, with 5 bases sitting between them. This CDR3 has 12 amino acids.

The chain joins TRBV9 to TRBJ2-7, with D maybe TRBD2 (6 bases). The CDR3 covers 15 residues. The ends were cut back, 3 bases at V and 2 bases at J, with 15 bases in the middle. Germline CDR1 is SGDLS and CDR2 is YYNGEE. The CDR3 sequence is CASSADPGGPYEQYF. The CDR3, as DNA: TGTGCCAGCAGCGCGGACCCCGGGGGACCCTACGAGCAGTACTTC.

This clone is labeled medium-sized. The J gene is TRBJ2-5, the V gene TRBV11-3; TRBD2 matches 8 bases. The J segment lost 2 bases and the V segment lost 5 bases, leaving 7 bases of the junction unmatched. Germline assignment: CDR1 SGHNT and CDR2 YENEEA. This CDR3 spans 15 amino acids. CDR3 in amino acids: CASSLRTSSQETQYF. DNA of the CDR3: TGTGCCAGCAGCCTCCGGACTAGCTCTCAAGAGACCCAGTACTTC. The variable domain in full, completed from reference TRBV11-3 and TRBJ2-5, reads EAGVVQSPRYKIIEKKQPVAFWCNPISGHNTLYWYLQNLGQGPELLIRYENEEAVDDSQLPKDRFSAERLKGVDSTLKIQPAELGDSAVYLCASSLRTSSQETQYFGPGTRLLVL.